This passage covers 14 T cell receptor beta chains from one sample sequenced in a study of T cells after yellow fever vaccination. TCRdb re-called the 5' RACE reads with MiXCR, one entry per CDR3 protein. In the table there are around 340,000 distinct CDR3 sequences, 7.5% to 9% of which are singletons. The sample was PBMCs, taken on the day of the first yellow fever vaccination. Receptors were obtained from a man aged 18-30 years who received the YFV17D yellow fever vaccine.

The chain couples TRBV5-1 to TRBJ2-7; possible D gene TRBD2, 6 bases. In germline, CDR1 is SGHRS, CDR2 YFSETQ. The CDR3 runs to 15 residues. V lost 4 bases and J 5 bases, leaving 19 bases between the germline ends. This CDR3 is CASSKGLGLFDEQYV. CDR3 nucleotides: TGCGCCAGCAGCAAGGGACTGGGGCTTTTCGACGAGCAGTACGTC.

V gene TRBV5-1 combines with J gene TRBJ2-3; no clear D. Germline V gene lookup returns CDR1 SGHRS and CDR2 YFSETQ. The CDR3 covers 11 residues. Trimming cost V 4 bases and J 10 bases, with 10 bases left between them. CDR3 sequence reads: CASSPDRAQYF. The CDR3 DNA is TGCGCCAGCAGCCCCGACCGGGCGCAGTATTTT. Full variable domain (remainder filled in from reference TRBV5-1 and TRBJ2-3): KAGVTQTPRYLIKTRGQQVTLSCSPISGHRSVSWYQQTPGQGLQFLFEYFSETQRNKGNFPGRFSGRQFSNSRSEMNVSTLELGDSALYLCASSPDRAQYFGPGTRLTVL.

This clonotype showed up many times. This chain links TRBV28 with TRBJ2-5; TRBD1 matches at 12 bases. CDR1 is MDHEN and CDR2 is SYDVKM in the germline V gene. J was trimmed by 4 bases and V by 8 bases; bases with no gene match: 8. The CDR3 loop spans 15 amino acids. Here the CDR3 reads CASRPPGQGAETQYF. The CDR3 DNA reads TGTGCCAGCCGGCCCCCGGGACAGGGGGCAGAGACCCAGTACTTC.

There are a few counts of this clonotype. The chain employs TRBV7-2 and TRBJ1-2; TRBD1 agrees at 7 bases. With 7 bases clipped from V and 2 bases from J, the junction kept 7 bases outside the gene matches. The CDR3 contains 14 residues. Germline-derived CDR1 and CDR2 are SGHTA and FQGNSA. The chain's CDR3 is CASTKTGPNYGYTF. Here the CDR3 DNA reads TGTGCCAGCACCAAGACAGGGCCCAACTATGGCTACACCTTC. Looking up the rest from reference TRBV7-2 and TRBJ1-2 gives the full variable domain: GAGVSQSPSNKVTEKGKDVELRCDPISGHTALYWYRQSLGQGLEFLIYFQGNSAPDKSGLPSDRFSAERTGGSVSTLTIQRTQQEDSAVYLCASTKTGPNYGYTFGSGTRLTVV.

This clonotype has ten or more counts. The V call is TRBV25-1, the J call TRBJ2-5, with D perhaps TRBD1 (6 bases). Germline V CDR1 and CDR2: MGHDK, SYGVNS. There are 14 residues in the CDR3. Trimming took 10 bases from V and 0 from J, leaving 15 bases between them. Written as DNA, the CDR3 is TGTGCCACCCAGCGGCAGGGGTACCAAGAGACCCAGTACTTC. Its translation is CATQRQGYQETQYF.

As concerns this clonotype: The junction and the germline gene differ at one end; a read error may be behind it. The gene calls are TRBV2 and TRBJ2-3, with 7 positions matching TRBD1. The germline V gene encodes CDR1 SNHLY and CDR2 FYNNEI. CDR3 length: 14 residues. The CDR3 reads CASIERGLTDTQYF. CDR3 bases: TGTGCCAGCATTGAAAGGGGGCTTACAGATACGCAGTATTTT.

This clonotype has just a few counts. This rearrangement joins TRBV4-1 to TRBJ1-1; no clear D. Germline CDR1 reads MGHRA; CDR2 reads YSYEKL. This CDR3 contains 14 residues. V lost 0 bases to trimming and J lost 8 bases, with 13 bases between them. CDR3 protein: CASSQEIRDDEAFF. The DNA for the CDR3 is TGCGCCAGCAGCCAAGAGATCCGGGATGACGAAGCTTTCTTT.

The chain uses TRBV10-3 and TRBJ2-5, with 9 nucleotides matching TRBD1. The CDR3 consists of 17 residues. The germline V gene encodes CDR1 ENHRY and CDR2 SYGVKD. V lost 3 bases, J lost 5 bases, and 13 bases stayed unmatched. CDR3 protein: CAISERTGGRSLETQYF. The DNA for the CDR3 is TGTGCCATCAGTGAAAGAACAGGGGGCAGGAGTTTGGAGACCCAGTACTTC.

The CDR3 sequence: CASSSHSRGETQYF. CDR3 nucleotides: TGTGCCAGCAGCAGCCACTCCCGCGGGGAGACCCAGTACTTC. This rearrangement joins TRBV7-9 to TRBJ2-5, with D perhaps TRBD2 (5 bases). This CDR3 is built from 14 residues. V lost 5 bases, J lost 5 bases, and 15 bases lay in between. Germline lookup yields CDR1 SEHNR and CDR2 FQNEAQ (reference sequence).

This clonotype was found a few times. This chain uses TRBV6-1 with TRBJ2-1; 14 bases agree with TRBD2. The V and J ends lost 11 bases and 4 bases, in that order; junction bases with no gene match: 4. The germline CDR1 and CDR2 sequences are MNHNS and SASEGT. The CDR3 spans 14 residues. CDR3 in DNA: TGTGCCTTAGGACTAGCGGGGGGTTACAATGAGCAGTTCTTC. It specifies CALGLAGGYNEQFF.

At least ten counts were recorded for this clonotype. The V gene is TRBV7-2, the J gene TRBJ2-3, with D perhaps TRBD1 or TRBD2 (5 bases each). The CDR3 loop spans 14 amino acids. Between the trimmed V and J ends, which lost 5 bases and 2 bases, there was a span of 11 bases. Germline-derived CDR1 and CDR2 are SGHTA and FQGNSA. CDR3 bases: TGTGCCAGCAGCCAGACGGGGACCACAGATACGCAGTATTTT. Translated: CASSQTGTTDTQYF.

V usage is TRBV7-9 and J usage is TRBJ2-1; weak D call: TRBD2 (5 bases). This CDR3 spans 14 amino acids. V lost 4 bases and J 2 bases, leaving 9 bases between the germline ends. Germline CDR1 SEHNR, CDR2 FQNEAQ (reference sequence). The CDR3 coding sequence is TGTGCCAGCAGCTCCGGGGAACCCTACAATGAGCAGTTCTTC. Translation: CASSSGEPYNEQFF.

This clonotype was recorded many times. This rearrangement joins TRBV20-1 to TRBJ2-1, with TRBD2 matching 8 bases. This CDR3 contains 15 residues. Losses at the gene ends were 0 bases for V and 4 bases for J; bases not matched to a gene: 5. Per germline, CDR1 DFQATT and CDR2 SNEGSKA (reference sequence). CDR3 sequence reads: CSARDYSGGYNEQFF. In DNA form, the CDR3 reads TGCAGTGCTAGAGATTACAGCGGGGGTTACAATGAGCAGTTCTTC.

V usage is TRBV6-2 or TRBV6-3 and J usage is TRBJ1-5; no definite D call. Germline-derived CDR1 and CDR2 are MNHEY and SVGEGT. The length of the CDR3 is 12 residues. V shed 4 bases and J shed 6 bases, with 7 bases lying between them. In nucleotides, the CDR3 is TGTGCCAGCAGTTCCCCGATTCAGCCCCAGCATTTT. Encoded protein: CASSSPIQPQHF.